Listed here is a single T cell receptor (beta chain). Antigen unknown. This sample is drawn from a study of cytomegalovirus exposure and HLA in healthy donors. Study-level background: The approximately 120 validation repertoires, a later analysis reported, used the same platform as the roughly 660 repertoires from the first cohort. General observations from the study: Most TCR sequences were rare, but some public TCRs occurred in many donors. Researchers catalogued approximately 160 TCR beta chains as cytomegalovirus-associated. The classifier was said to identify cytomegalovirus status with high specificity and sensitivity.

Profiling relied on immunoSEQ multiplex PCR, and the TCRdb table lists in-frame clones only, not all of them. The sample holds around 300,000 clones; 87% are singletons and the top ten take more than 0.9%. This clonotype was obtained from a woman aged 25 to 39 in good health and CMV-seropositive. The sequencing input was PBMCs.

CDR3 DNA sequence: TGCGCCAGCAGCTCAATACAGGGTGGTAACACTGAAGCTTTCTTT. Its protein product is CASSSIQGGNTEAFF. The chain has TRBV5-1 and TRBJ1-1; a weak D match, TRBD1 (6 bases). This CDR3 is built from 15 residues. Trimming pared 3 bases from V and 2 bases from J, leaving 14 bases between. Germline V CDR1 and CDR2: SGHRS, YFSETQ.